One sample yielded the 18 T cell receptor beta chains listed below, sequenced in a study of blood T cell repertoires in COVID-19. Only in-frame clones appear in the TCRdb table, and some are missing; sequencing was by immunoSEQ multiplex PCR. The sample has about 130,000 clones; 60% to 80% are singletons. Material for sequencing was peripheral blood. These receptor sequences come from a woman between 65 and 79 years old with acute or convalescent COVID-19.

The chain recombines TRBV7-9 with TRBJ1-4, with 9 positions matching TRBD1. The CDR3 contains 16 residues. CDR1 and CDR2 from the germline V gene are SEHNR and FQNEAQ (reference sequence). The trim removed 3 bases at V and 0 bases at J, leaving 2 bases unmatched. The CDR3 protein is CASSLGQGSTNEKLFF. CDR3 in DNA: TGTGCCAGCAGCTTGGGACAGGGATCAACTAATGAAAAACTGTTTTTT.

A word on this clone: Its ends do not fully match the called genes, so a read error is possible. The V and J genes are TRBV18 and TRBJ1-2; D ambiguous. The CDR3 consists of 13 residues. CDR1 and CDR2 from the germline V gene are KGHSH and LQKENI. CDR3: CASAPGEHYGYTF. CDR3 in DNA: TGTGCCAGCGCACCCGGGGAGCACTATGGCTACACCTTC. The full variable domain, completed using reference TRBV18 and TRBJ1-2, is NAGVMQNPRHLVRRRGQEARLRCSPMKGHSHVYWYRQLPEEGLKFMVYLQKENIIDESGMPKERFSAEFPKEGPSILRIQQVVRGDSAAYFCASAPGEHYGYTFGSGTRLTVV.

The CDR3 DNA reads TGTGCCAGCAGGGGCAGGGGCGATTCACCCCTCCACTTT. Protein sequence: CASRGRGDSPLHF. This sequence joins TRBV27 and TRBJ1-6; possible D gene TRBD1, 6 bases. Germline V gives CDR1 MNHEY, CDR2 SMNVEV (reference sequence). CDR3 length: 13 residues. V shed 6 bases and J shed 8 bases, with 11 bases lying between them.

In this sample, this clone turned up once. V gene TRBV9 combines with J gene TRBJ2-3; 7 nucleotides match TRBD2. Trimming cost V 0 bases and J 5 bases; bases outside gene matches: 9. CDR3 length: 16 amino acids. Per the germline V gene, CDR1 is SGDLS and CDR2 is YYNGEE. The CDR3 sequence is CASSVGLAATGDTQYF. In DNA, the CDR3 is TGTGCCAGCAGCGTAGGGCTAGCGGCCACCGGAGATACGCAGTATTTT.

The V and J genes are TRBV5-3 and TRBJ2-4; 7 positions match TRBD2. TRBV5-3 is an ORF; its function is uncertain. V was pared by 4 bases and J by 0 bases, with 25 bases of the junction left unmatched. The CDR3 totals 22 residues. The CDR3 DNA follows: TGTGCCAGAAGCCGTGTTGGGAGTGATAGGACGGGGAGGGTACTAGCCAAAAACATTCAGTACTTC. It specifies CARSRVGSDRTGRVLAKNIQYF.

V and J are TRBV19 and TRBJ1-6; D might be TRBD1 (5 bases). The CDR3 sequence is 13 residues long. Germline values: CDR1 LNHDA, CDR2 SQIVND (reference sequence). V was cut by 7 bases and J by 7 bases, with 11 bases left in between. The CDR3 sequence: CASTGTPNSPLHF. In nucleotides, the CDR3 is TGTGCCAGTACGGGGACTCCAAATTCACCCCTCCACTTT. Full variable domain (remainder filled in from reference TRBV19 and TRBJ1-6): DGGITQSPKYLFRKEGQNVTLSCEQNLNHDAMYWYRQDPGQGLRLIYYSQIVNDFQKGDIAEGYSVSREKKESFPLTVTSAQKNPTAFYLCASTGTPNSPLHFGNGTRLTVT.

The V and J genes are TRBV5-4 and TRBJ2-1, with 8 bases matching TRBD2. Germline trimming cut 3 bases from V and 5 bases from J; bases unmatched to any gene: 7. The V gene's germline CDR1 is SGHNT and CDR2 YYREEE (reference sequence). The CDR3 runs to 15 residues. The CDR3 DNA follows: TGTGCCAGCAGCTCACTAGGACTAGCTCACAATGAGCAGTTCTTC. This translates into CASSSLGLAHNEQFF.

In this sample, this clone turned up a few times. J is TRBJ1-5 and V is TRBV19, with TRBD1 matching over 7 bases. CDR3 size: 18 residues. CDR1 is LNHDA, CDR2 SQIVND, per germline (reference sequence). V lost 4 bases to trimming and J lost 1 base; unmatched junction nucleotides: 13. CDR3 region: CASSTRQGSGSSNQPQHF. CDR3 coding DNA: TGTGCCAGTAGTACGAGACAGGGAAGTGGTAGCAGCAATCAGCCCCAGCATTTT.

This chain connects TRBV6-5 to TRBJ2-7; tentative D call: TRBD1 (5 bases). CDR1 and CDR2 (germline): MNHEY, SVGAGI. Trimming shortened V by 2 bases and J by 3 bases, and 11 bases separated the two germline ends. The CDR3 extends over 14 amino acids. This chain's CDR3 is CASSYGAGIYEQYF. CDR3 in DNA: TGTGCCAGCAGTTACGGGGCAGGGATCTACGAGCAGTACTTC.

The J gene is TRBJ1-3, the V gene TRBV4-2, with D perhaps TRBD1 (6 bases). Germline V gives CDR1 LGHNA, CDR2 YNFKEQ. This CDR3 region has 15 residues. The V end was cut by 3 bases, the J end by 1 base, with 10 bases between. The CDR3 is CASSQGTRSGNTIYF. The DNA for the CDR3 is TGTGCCAGCAGCCAGGGGACAAGGTCTGGAAACACCATATATTTT.

This chain links TRBV5-1 with TRBJ1-2; the D gene is possibly TRBD1 (6 bases). This CDR3 has 15 amino acids. CDR1 SGHRS and CDR2 YFSETQ come from the germline V gene. Trimming took off 1 base at V and 2 bases at J, with 12 bases between the two ends. This chain's CDR3 is CASSLIGQQNYGYTF. DNA for the CDR3: TGCGCCAGCAGCTTGATAGGACAGCAGAACTATGGCTACACCTTC. Together with reference TRBV5-1 and TRBJ1-2, the CDR3 gives the full variable domain: KAGVTQTPRYLIKTRGQQVTLSCSPISGHRSVSWYQQTPGQGLQFLFEYFSETQRNKGNFPGRFSGRQFSNSRSEMNVSTLELGDSALYLCASSLIGQQNYGYTFGSGTRLTVV.

This chain uses TRBV6-2 or TRBV6-3 with TRBJ2-3; 8 positions match TRBD2. Germline V gene sequence: CDR1 MNHEY, CDR2 SVGEGT. The CDR3 is made up of 14 amino acids. The V segment lost 6 bases and the J segment 0 bases; nucleotides outside the gene matches: 2. The DNA for the CDR3 is TGTGCCAGCAGCGGGGGGGCTAGCACAGATACGCAGTATTTT. This sequence encodes CASSGGASTDTQYF.

Only a few counts were recorded for this clone. V usage is TRBV2 and J usage is TRBJ2-6; no clear D. Trimming took off 2 bases at V and 4 bases at J, with 3 bases between the two ends. Per the germline V gene, CDR1 is SNHLY and CDR2 is FYNNEI. The CDR3 contains 13 residues. The CDR3 region has the DNA TGTGCCAGCAGTGAACAGGGGGCCAACGTCCTGACTTTC. Its protein is CASSEQGANVLTF.

The V gene is TRBV9, the J gene TRBJ2-1, with 9 bases aligning to TRBD1. Germline CDR1 is SGDLS and CDR2 is YYNGEE. Germline trimming cut 4 bases from V and 4 bases from J; bases unmatched to any gene: 3. The CDR3 is 14 amino acids. The CDR3, as DNA: TGTGCCAGCAGCCCTGGACAGGGGTACAATGAGCAGTTCTTC. This sequence encodes CASSPGQGYNEQFF.

The chain combines TRBV5-5 with TRBJ2-1, with D uncertain. V lost 5 bases and J 6 bases, leaving 15 bases between the germline ends. Germline V CDR1 and CDR2: SGHKS, YYEKEE (reference sequence). There are 14 residues in the CDR3. CDR3 bases: TGTGCCAGCAGTGCCTGGGTGGGCCTCAATGAGCAGTTCTTC. It translates to CASSAWVGLNEQFF.

This clone was counted once. The genes are TRBV5-1 and TRBJ2-1; D not resolved. CDR3 size: 12 residues. Trimming pared 0 bases from V and 7 bases from J, leaving 5 bases between. Germline V CDR1 and CDR2: SGHRS, YFSETQ. The CDR3 spells CASSLGGNEQFF. The CDR3 nucleotides read TGCGCCAGCAGCTTGGGCGGTAATGAGCAGTTCTTC.

V and J are TRBV19 and TRBJ1-3; 9 positions agree with TRBD1. Per the germline V gene, CDR1 is LNHDA and CDR2 is SQIVND (reference sequence). This CDR3 contains 17 residues. V lost 4 bases and J lost 3; bases outside the gene matches: 10. CDR3 sequence (DNA): TGTGCCAGTAGTACCTCCGGGACAGGGATTCTTGGAAACACCATATATTTT. Its protein is CASSTSGTGILGNTIYF. Full variable domain (missing parts from reference TRBV19 and TRBJ1-3): DGGITQSPKYLFRKEGQNVTLSCEQNLNHDAMYWYRQDPGQGLRLIYYSQIVNDFQKGDIAEGYSVSREKKESFPLTVTSAQKNPTAFYLCASSTSGTGILGNTIYFGEGSWLTVV.

The chain combines TRBV12-3 or TRBV12-4 with TRBJ1-5; no definite D call. The CDR3 is 12 amino acids. The ends were cut back, 3 bases at V and 7 bases at J, with 7 bases in the middle. CDR3: CASSFTGQPQHF. The DNA for the CDR3 is TGTGCCAGCAGTTTTACGGGGCAGCCCCAGCATTTT.